This record looks at one T cell receptor (beta chain) sequence and its context. Its antigen is not identified. V dropped 6 bases and J dropped 4 bases, with 19 bases sitting between them. The CDR3 spans 15 residues. From germline, CDR1 is SEHNR and CDR2 FQNEAQ (reference sequence). The cohort's ophthalmopathy patients, a group with duration under 3 months, had a Clinical Activity Score of at least 3 and a NOSPECS grade of at least 4. Uncontrolled infection, other autoimmune disease, pregnancy or lactation excluded patients. This sample was taken from a study of T cells in Graves' hyperthyroidism and ophthalmopathy. Across the study: Specimen type is peripheral blood, collected at initial diagnosis prior to any treatment. General study findings and limits: Through a model of 13 V-J features, ophthalmopathy was separated from stable hyperthyroidism.

It was RNA transcripts that yielded the amplified TCR beta CDR3 regions. HTBI primers were employed in a first-round RT-PCR of the TCR CDR3. One entry per CDR3 protein, called by TCRdb with MiXCR from the multiplex PCR reads. The sample lists 35,000 or so distinct CDR3 sequences, 40% to 60% seen once, with roughly 15% in the top ten. The sequence was collected from a middle-aged man with Graves' ophthalmopathy. Sequenced input: blood. V gene TRBV7-9 combines with J gene TRBJ2-7; weak D call: TRBD2 (7 bases). The CDR3 region has the DNA TGTGCCAGCAGTGAACTCGGGGGGCAAGGGTACGAGCAGTACTTC. This sequence encodes CASSELGGQGYEQYF.